This T cell receptor (beta chain) appears in the sequencing data of a study of beta chain features in type 1 diabetes. Study outcomes and limitations: When Type 1 diabetes patients were examined, their TCRB CDR3s proved moderately but significantly shorter in all four CD4+ subsets.

Reverse transcription of all isolated RNA meant that expressed TCRB transcripts were sequenced. The protocol was immunoSEQ multiplex PCR, while the TCRdb copy is restricted to in-frame clones and leaves out a portion. Among 680,000 or so clones, around 15% were seen once, and the ten largest hold around 0.022%. Notes on this clone: As yet, its antigen is unknown.

Germline V gene data show CDR1 as KGHSH and CDR2 as LQKENI. This CDR3 has 14 residues. V lost 3 bases, J lost 7 bases, and 7 bases stayed unmatched. The TCR comes from a man younger than 35 with type 1 diabetes. Sequencing was carried out using naive CD4+ T cells from blood. V is TRBV18 and J is TRBJ1-2; 8 nucleotides match TRBD1. CDR3 DNA sequence: TGTGCCAGCTCACCTGACAGGGGCGCCCCTGGCTACACCTTC. It yields the protein CASSPDRGAPGYTF.